What follows describes a single TCR beta chain. This receptor's antigen is unknown. No clone much larger than this one lies a single base away; base qualities are absent. The method behind the library was the immunoSEQ multiplex PCR assay. A mixture of 60 forward primers for TCR Vbeta segments and 13 reverse primers for TCR Jbeta segments was used in the multiplex PCR. A multiplex PCR assay on genomic DNA amplified the CDR3 region of rearranged TCR beta genes. On the Illumina HiSeq System, the amplified TCR beta libraries were sequenced as 87-base-pair reads. The paper's processing steps were these. A later analysis tallied roughly 76 million unique TCR beta chains across the 550 to 850 repertoires, and approximately 11 million of those chains were shared by two or more donors. Raw reads were error-corrected and collapsed into unique sequences with a nearest-neighbor algorithm that merged closely related sequences to remove PCR and sequencing errors. Alignment of CDR3 sequences to IMGT reference sequences was used to assign V, D and J gene segments. For a sequence to be retained, at least a six-nucleotide match to both a V gene segment and a J gene segment was required. A rearrangement was called productive if the CDR3 had no stop codons and remained in frame with V and J, and every other rearrangement was called non-productive. Following IMGT convention, CDR3 was defined as the stretch from the second conserved V-encoded cysteine to the conserved J-encoded phenylalanine. Sequences without an unambiguous match to a single V gene segment were excluded from the earlier analysis of 450 to 650 of the donors. In an earlier analysis of approximately 610 of the donors, V segments were called functional above 56.7% productive rearrangements and were called segregating when the between-donor standard deviation exceeded 5%. To diagnose cytomegalovirus status from the catalog of TCR beta chain sequences, a statistical classification framework was built. In a later analysis, TCR nucleotide sequences were compared against IMGT/GENE-DB human TR gene sequences so that V and J genes could be assigned. In a later analysis, CDR3 sequences and most-parsimonious VDJ recombination scenarios were assigned using the TCRdist pipeline. A later analysis defined each TCR beta chain by its CDR3 amino acid sequence plus V-gene family, and excluded reads lacking a unique V-gene family. To address suspected cross-contamination and a sequencing artifact, a later analysis removed around 590 highly shared, low-generation-probability nucleotide sequences. For each public chain, a later analysis derived a clonal expansion index from normalized ranks of inferred template counts within each repertoire. A later analysis computed generation probabilities with a VDJ recombination model fitted to out-of-frame rearrangements, and checked the results against IGoR. In a later analysis, TCR-TCR, TCR-HLA and TCR-CMV co-occurrence was scored with hypergeometric tests, and a repertoire-size bias correction was applied to TCR pairs. A later analysis estimated false discovery rates by permuting HLA or CMV assignments 20 times. In a later analysis, co-occurring TCRs were grouped using DBSCAN, with TCRdist sequence similarity added in when clustering inside HLA-allele-positive subsets. For co-occurrence clustering, repertoires with fewer than 30,000 or more than 120,000 public chains were excluded, along with roughly five repertoires with anomalous nucleotide sharing. The table comes from immuneACCESS by way of TCRdb, which keeps in-frame sequences with V and J called. Part of the clones is missing from these tables; in studies checked, under half for an unresolved V gene and the rest for unknown reasons. V and J calls and clone size are given by that table; D and trimming were obtained from the DNA. This sample comprises about 160,000 clones, about 71% of them detected only once. Together, the top ten hold approximately 3% of the sample.

The cohort consisted of hundreds of healthy bone marrow donors. At the time of sampling, every cohort member was nominally healthy, though immune exposures that went unrecorded were likely present. The donor tested CMV seronegative, placing the donor among the 350 to 400 seronegative members of the cohort. A peripheral blood sample was provided by each donor, and peripheral blood mononuclear cells were used for TCR beta sequencing. The Qiagen DNeasy Blood Extraction Kit was used to extract genomic DNA from the blood cell samples. The germline V gene encodes CDR1 MNHNS and CDR2 SASEGT. There are 15 amino acids in the CDR3, from cysteine to phenylalanine inclusive. Kept here is only the CDR3 DNA, which spans 45 bases and is read in frame from base 1. The data originate from a study of cytomegalovirus exposure and HLA in healthy donors (dated by TCRdb to the late 2010s). Context from the whole study: In an earlier analysis of approximately 500 of the donors, around 300 Gb of sequence data and 117 million unique TCR beta sequences from 150 million to 200 million T cells were reported. An early release that covered several hundred HLA-typed donors contained around 300 gigabases of sequencing data and about 84 million unique TCR sequences. Of the roughly 400 genotyped donors, 81% were placed in the genetic ancestry cluster associated with self-reported Caucasian donors. The study was designed to test whether signatures of past pathogen exposure could be identified by cataloging public T cell receptors. Using immunosequencing, the study profiled T cell repertoires from 666 subjects and related those repertoires to cytomegalovirus serostatus. Along with the approximately 650-subject first cohort, a separate validation cohort of roughly 110 different subjects was used. To predict cytomegalovirus infection status, the study combined high-throughput TCR immunosequencing, statistical association of individual TCRs with disease status, and machine learning. A later analysis re-examined previously published TCR beta repertoires from roughly 720 donors and added high-resolution HLA genotyping to investigate patterns of TCR occurrence. The later analysis used no new phenotypic data to find candidate immune exposures, relying instead on TCR beta sequences and their occurrence across donors. To decide whether each TCR beta V gene segment behaved as functional or pseudogenic, an earlier analysis of some 570 of the donors relied on high-throughput TCR beta sequencing. Donor age, sex, ethnicity and CMV serostatus were compiled together with the repertoire data. Genome-wide SNP genotypes for about 60% of the 666 donors were used in a later genetic analysis, which treated that subset as a discovery cohort. Every repertoire in the discovery cohort had been generated on one and the same sequencing platform. Class I and class II HLA loci were covered by the typing at four-digit resolution. The number of typed donors differed by locus: roughly 629-640 for A, B, C, DRB1 and DQB1; about 520 for DQA1; around 580 for DPA1; and some 470 for DPB1. About 5 DR-DQ haplotypes were handled as single units for association and clustering, since linkage in the cohort was strong. Among around 400 genotyped donors of the cohort, an average of around 250,000 unique TCR beta nucleotide sequences was sequenced per donor, of which about 18% were non-productive. General conclusions and limits of the study: A total of 150 to 200 TCR beta chains were listed by the study as associated with cytomegalovirus. In a later analysis, the rate of TCR association differed among HLA loci, with DRB1 alleles having the most associated TCRs and HLA-C alleles having the fewest. A few of the identified cytomegalovirus-associated TCR beta chains were confirmed in vitro to be specific for cytomegalovirus antigens. In a later analysis, most CMV-associated TCR beta chains were found to appear HLA-restricted, with HLA associations seemingly driven largely by CMV exposure. A later analysis associated about 17,000 TCR beta sequences with specific HLA alleles at a false discovery rate of 0.05. An association between a missense DCLRE1C variant and V-gene and J-gene trimming of TCR beta chains was found in a later genetic analysis and replicated in an independent cohort. Presence/absence analyses assumed roughly uniform sequencing depth across donors, an assumption that may not hold. In both the original and validation cohorts, the classifier was reported to diagnose cytomegalovirus status with high specificity and sensitivity. HLA typing was unavailable for some donors at each locus, so association tests used only the typed subset. The 87-base-pair reads could not distinguish some IMGT-functional V segments, including TRBV6-2 and TRBV6-3, so those segments were excluded. The sequencing pipeline was judged likely to have produced a cluster of highly shared sequence variants as a technical artifact. CMV serostatus was the only immune exposure information available for the cohort. A later genetic analysis reported fewer N-insertions in productive TCRs among donors in an Asian-associated ancestry cluster than the approximately 700-donor mean. Across donors, most TCR sequences were observed very rarely, whereas some public TCRs were present in many individuals. A later analysis reported that several top co-occurrence clusters appeared linked to parvovirus B19, influenza, CMV and Epstein-Barr virus. This cohort had only TCR beta chains sequenced, and the lack of alpha or paired-chain data limited which features could be detected. Linkage disequilibrium might explain the correlated functional status among segregating V segments, but an unknown experimental factor could not be ruled out. The authors suggested that the approach could potentially be generalized to other disease states and immunological phenotypes. Broadly in line with IMGT annotations, most TCR beta V segments showed up in productive rearrangements about 87% or about 30% of the time in an earlier analysis of several hundred of the donors. Strong co-occurrence of HLA alleles, especially DR and DQ, made assigning TCR associations to individual alleles difficult. A later analysis found that HLA-associated TCR beta chains were more clonally expanded and had lower generation probabilities than equally common non-associated chains. A further reported finding was that TCR beta sequences accurately predicted the HLA-A and HLA-B alleles for most subjects in the first cohort. The earlier analysis of around 600 of the donors excluded 15 to 20 rarely observed V segments, including chromosome 9 orphons, because counts were too low.

The sequenced sample was PBMCs. The clonotype was recovered from a woman aged 25 to 39 in good health and CMV-seronegative. The sequence joins TRBV6-1 to TRBJ2-5; 11 middle bases align to TRBD1. Near its end, the DNA agrees better with TRBJ2-7, so the J call may be wrong. In nucleotide form, the sequence is TGTGCCATCGGACAGGGGGCTAGCGGAGCCTACGAGCAGTACTTC. This gives the protein CAIGQGASGAYEQYF.